A selection of T cell receptor beta chains follows, all from one sample in a study of T cell changes during pregnancy in multiple sclerosis. The repertoire was sequenced with immunoSEQ multiplex PCR; TCRdb's copy has only in-frame clones and lacks some. The sample shows under 30,000 clones, 85% to 90% of them seen only once. The specimen comprised CD4+ T cells from peripheral blood mononuclear cells, sampled in the first trimester of pregnancy. The receptors derive from a female donor in good health, enrolled as a control in a pregnancy study. Each CDR3 is given with its conserved first and last residue. Each record gives: clone size, J gene, D gene, V gene, CDR3 protein, CDR3 DNA. A D gene is named only where the DNA matches it firmly. Part of the rows lack a size; the others show once, few, many or a class for expanded clones.

NA | TRBJ1-5 | NA | TRBV6-5 | CASRNRALPNQPQHF | TGTGCCAGCAGGAACAGGGCCCTCCCGAATCAGCCCCAGCATTTT
NA | TRBJ2-3 | TRBD2 | TRBV29-1 | CSTRAGGSDTQYF | TGCAGCACCCGGGCGGGAGGATCAGATACGCAGTATTTT
NA | TRBJ1-2 | TRBD1 | TRBV2 | CASSAGQGYGYTF | TGTGCCAGCAGTGCCGGACAGGGATATGGCTACACCTTC
NA | TRBJ2-1 | TRBD2 | TRBV4-2 | CASSQDHPRGGNNEQFF | TGTGCCAGCAGCCAAGATCACCCCCGGGGGGGTAACAATGAGCAGTTCTTC
NA | TRBJ2-1 | NA | TRBV2 | CASRRRAEASVVYNEQFF | TGTGCCAGCAGAAGAAGGGCCGAGGCTAGCGTGGTCTACAATGAGCAGTTCTTC
NA | TRBJ2-5 | NA | TRBV7-2 | CASSASLGLGGETQYF | TGTGCCAGCAGCGCCTCACTGGGGCTCGGGGGTGAGACCCAGTACTTC
NA | TRBJ1-6 | NA | TRBV28 | CASSLPNPQGIDSPLHF | TGTGCCAGCAGTTTACCCAACCCTCAGGGAATCGATTCACCCCTCCACTTT
NA | TRBJ2-1 | NA | TRBV7-9 | CASSAGQSKSSYNEQFF | TGTGCCAGCAGCGCCGGACAGTCGAAAAGCTCCTACAATGAGCAGTTCTTC
NA | TRBJ2-1 | TRBD2 | TRBV25-1 | CASCGSSYNEQFF | TGTGCCAGTTGCGGGAGCTCCTACAATGAGCAGTTCTTC
NA | TRBJ2-7 | TRBD1 | TRBV6-5 | CASRGTGNYEQYF | TGTGCCAGCAGAGGGACAGGAAATTACGAGCAGTACTTC
NA | TRBJ1-1 | NA | TRBV6-5 | CASSYSGLNTEAFF | TGTGCCAGCAGTTACTCGGGGCTGAACACTGAAGCTTTCTTT
NA | TRBJ1-3 | TRBD1 | TRBV13 | CASSFRGSGNTIYF | TGTGCCAGCAGTTTCAGGGGGTCTGGAAACACCATATATTTT
once | TRBJ2-7 | TRBD1 | TRBV2 | CASLPGGPPSIYEQYF | TGTGCCAGCCTTCCAGGGGGCCCTCCATCCATCTACGAGCAGTACTTC
NA | TRBJ2-5 | NA | TRBV9 | CASSVGLAETQYF | TGTGCCAGCAGCGTAGGGCTAGCAGAGACCCAGTACTTC
NA | TRBJ2-3 | TRBD2 | TRBV2 | CASRIGGGAVDTQYF | TGTGCCAGCAGGATAGGCGGGGGGGCCGTAGATACGCAGTATTTT
NA | TRBJ2-5 | NA | TRBV21-1 | CASSKKGVADLKWETQYF | TGTGCCAGCAGCAAAAAAGGGGTAGCGGACCTCAAATGGGAGACCCAGTACTTC
NA | TRBJ1-1 | NA | TRBV28 | CASSPGFTEAFF | TGTGCCAGCAGTCCAGGTTTCACTGAAGCTTTCTTT
NA | TRBJ2-3 | TRBD2 | TRBV29-1 | CSVGAGGLTDTQYF | TGCAGCGTTGGGGCGGGGGGACTCACAGATACGCAGTATTTT
once | TRBJ1-2 | NA | TRBV27 | CASSLSRQENYGYTF | TGTGCCAGCAGTTTATCGCGACAGGAGAACTATGGCTACACCTTC
once | TRBJ2-2 | NA | TRBV4-3 | CASSQEPGNTGELFF | TGCGCCAGCAGCCAAGAGCCGGGGAACACCGGGGAGCTGTTTTTT
NA | TRBJ1-4 | NA | TRBV28 | CASRTQRGGNEKLFF | TGTGCCAGCAGAACTCAGAGGGGGGGTAATGAAAAACTGTTTTTT
NA | TRBJ2-7 | NA | TRBV27 | CASSSAGLYEQYF | TGTGCCAGCAGTTCTGCGGGCCTCTACGAGCAGTACTTC
NA | TRBJ2-1 | TRBD2 | TRBV7-9 | CASSGFLAGVGNEQFF | TGTGCCAGCAGCGGATTCCTAGCGGGAGTGGGTAATGAGCAGTTCTTC
NA | TRBJ2-7 | NA | TRBV2 | CASSVQAYEQYF | TGTGCCAGCAGTGTACAGGCCTACGAGCAGTACTTC
NA | TRBJ1-1 | NA | TRBV4-1 | CASSQDPRTRHTEAFF | TGCGCCAGCAGCCAAGACCCTCGGACAAGGCACACTGAAGCTTTCTTT
NA | TRBJ2-7 | NA | TRBV28 | CASSLQYEQYF | TGTGCCAGCAGTTTACAGTACGAGCAGTACTTC
NA | TRBJ1-2 | TRBD1 | TRBV9 | CASSVSGGNYGYTF | TGTGCCAGCAGCGTTTCAGGGGGTAACTATGGCTACACCTTC
NA | TRBJ1-6 | TRBD1 | TRBV6-1 | CASSAGQGALYNSPLHF | TGTGCCAGCAGTGCAGGACAGGGGGCCCTCTATAATTCACCCCTCCACTTT
NA | TRBJ2-1 | TRBD2 | TRBV11-3 | CASSNSGGALNEQFF | TGTGCCAGCAGCAATAGCGGGGGGGCTCTTAATGAGCAGTTCTTC
once | TRBJ2-5 | NA | TRBV2 | CASRRGVFQETQYF | TGTGCCAGCAGACGCGGGGTTTTCCAAGAGACCCAGTACTTC
NA | TRBJ1-2 | NA | TRBV29-1 | CSLWTDNDGYTF | TGCAGCCTATGGACGGACAATGATGGCTACACCTTC
NA | TRBJ2-3 | TRBD1 | TRBV5-6 | CASSWDRGTDTQYF | TGTGCCAGCAGCTGGGACAGGGGCACAGATACGCAGTATTTT
NA | TRBJ2-7 | NA | TRBV4-3 | CASSQVRGTHEQYF | TGCGCCAGCAGCCAAGTCCGGGGAACCCACGAGCAGTACTTC
NA | TRBJ2-7 | TRBD2 | TRBV2 | CASRWTSGGYEQYF | TGTGCCAGCAGATGGACTAGCGGGGGCTACGAGCAGTACTTC
once | TRBJ2-7 | NA | TRBV6-4 | CASPRDKQEVGSHEQYF | TGTGCCAGCCCCAGAGACAAACAGGAAGTGGGATCCCACGAGCAGTACTTC
NA | TRBJ1-4 | TRBD1 | TRBV9 | CASSVDGRGTGGEKLFF | TGTGCCAGCAGCGTAGACGGGAGGGGGACAGGGGGTGAAAAACTGTTTTTT
few | TRBJ1-6 | NA | TRBV2 | CARSTGSSPLHF | TGTGCCAGGTCCACAGGGAGCTCACCCCTCCACTTT
NA | TRBJ2-6 | NA | TRBV21-1 | CASSNYRFSHSGANVLTF | TGTGCCAGCAGCAACTACAGGTTCTCCCACTCTGGGGCCAACGTCCTGACTTTC
NA | TRBJ2-1 | TRBD2 | TRBV30 | CAWSPLAGGVNEQFF | TGTGCCTGGAGTCCGTTAGCGGGAGGAGTAAATGAGCAGTTCTTC
NA | TRBJ1-5 | NA | TRBV5-5 | CASSLVQGLNQPQHF | TGTGCCAGCAGCTTGGTACAGGGTCTAAATCAGCCCCAGCATTTT
NA | TRBJ2-1 | TRBD1 | TRBV6-1 | CASHSGTGADEQFF | TGTGCCAGTCACTCCGGGACAGGGGCCGATGAGCAGTTCTTC
NA | TRBJ2-7 | NA | TRBV6-6 | CASSAVTGIRYEQYF | TGTGCCAGCAGCGCCGTGACCGGGATACGATACGAGCAGTACTTC
NA | TRBJ2-7 | NA | TRBV5-4 | CASSSILGRGFGGEQYF | TGTGCCAGCAGCTCCATCCTAGGTCGGGGGTTTGGCGGGGAGCAGTACTTC
NA | TRBJ1-1 | NA | TRBV27 | CASSLRGYTEAFF | TGTGCCAGCAGTTTGCGGGGGTACACTGAAGCTTTCTTT
few | TRBJ2-7 | TRBD2 | TRBV18 | CASSPSGRNEQYF | TGTGCCAGCTCACCTAGCGGGAGGAACGAGCAGTACTTC
few | TRBJ2-7 | TRBD1 | TRBV7-9 | CASTNPGQGSYEQYF | TGTGCCAGCACCAACCCAGGACAGGGGTCCTACGAGCAGTACTTC
NA | TRBJ1-5 | NA | TRBV27 | CASSLGPQRPQHF | TGTGCCAGCAGTTTAGGCCCTCAGCGGCCCCAGCATTTT
NA | TRBJ2-5 | TRBD2 | TRBV5-1 | CASSSPRQREYQETQYF | TGCGCCAGCAGCTCTCCCCGACAGCGGGAGTACCAAGAGACCCAGTACTTC
NA | TRBJ2-3 | NA | TRBV9 | CASSLSSTDTQYF | TGTGCCAGCAGCCTGAGCAGCACAGATACGCAGTATTTT
NA | TRBJ1-2 | NA | TRBV6-1 | CASSEVRGTYGYTF | TGTGCCAGCAGTGAAGTTCGGGGAACTTATGGCTACACCTTC
NA | TRBJ2-1 | NA | TRBV10-3 | CATYDGQTGRRVEQFF | TGTGCCACCTATGACGGACAGACCGGCCGTCGGGTGGAGCAGTTCTTC
NA | TRBJ2-7 | NA | TRBV29-1 | CSVIRTSPYEQYF | TGCAGCGTTATCCGGACAAGCCCCTACGAGCAGTACTTC
NA | TRBJ2-3 | TRBD2 | TRBV7-9 | CASSLGGSGRAQDTQYF | TGTGCCAGCAGCTTAGGAGGTAGCGGGAGGGCCCAAGATACGCAGTATTTT
NA | TRBJ2-1 | TRBD2 | TRBV4-2 | CASSHLAGEAYNEQFF | TGTGCCAGCAGCCACTTAGCGGGAGAGGCCTACAATGAGCAGTTCTTC